The rows below give T cell receptor beta chains drawn from one sample of a study of blood T cell repertoires in COVID-19. Clones were read by immunoSEQ multiplex PCR, and TCRdb kept only the in-frame ones, dropping some. The table lists around 260,000 clones, approximately 91% of them singletons, with 2.2% in the top ten. Sequenced material: peripheral blood. These receptors all stem from a woman aged 25 to 39 with COVID-19, enrolled during active disease. Each CDR3 is given with its conserved first and last residue. The D gene is left open where the match is weak. Expanded clones get a size class; other rows say once, few or many, or leave the size out.

d_gene: TRBD1
v_gene: TRBV11-2
abundance: NA
j_gene: TRBJ1-1
CDR3nt: TGTGCCAGCAGCCAAAGGGACAGGGGAATTAAAGGCACTGAAGCTTTCTTT
CDR3aa: CASSQRDRGIKGTEAFF

d_gene: NA
v_gene: TRBV12-5
abundance: NA
j_gene: TRBJ2-7
CDR3nt: TGTGCTAGTGGTTTTCCCCACCTAAACCTAGCGCCGATTATCTACGAGCAGTACTTC
CDR3aa: CASGFPHLNLAPIIYEQYF

d_gene: TRBD1
v_gene: TRBV28
abundance: NA
j_gene: TRBJ2-1
CDR3nt: TGTGCCAGCAGTTTGGGGGACAGGGTGGGGAATGAGCAGTTCTTC
CDR3aa: CASSLGDRVGNEQFF

d_gene: TRBD1
v_gene: TRBV27
abundance: NA
j_gene: TRBJ1-2
CDR3nt: TGTGCCAGCAGTTCCGCCTTGGGACAGGGGGCTGACTATGGCTACACCTTC
CDR3aa: CASSSALGQGADYGYTF

d_gene: TRBD1
v_gene: TRBV7-8
abundance: few
j_gene: TRBJ1-5
CDR3nt: TGTGCCAGCAGCAACCGGGACAGGAGAACGAATCAGCCCCAGCATTTT
CDR3aa: CASSNRDRRTNQPQHF

d_gene: NA
v_gene: TRBV6-1
abundance: NA
j_gene: TRBJ1-5
CDR3nt: TGTGCCAGCAGGGGGCTTACTAGCAATCAGCCCCAGCATTTT
CDR3aa: CASRGLTSNQPQHF

d_gene: TRBD1
v_gene: TRBV30
abundance: once
j_gene: TRBJ2-6
CDR3nt: TGTGCCTGGAGTGATCCACAGGGGGCTGGGGCCAACGTCCTGACTTTC
CDR3aa: CAWSDPQGAGANVLTF

d_gene: NA
v_gene: TRBV2
abundance: many
j_gene: TRBJ2-7
CDR3nt: TGTGCCAGCAGTGATGTTGGCAGTCCCGAGCAGTACTTC
CDR3aa: CASSDVGSPEQYF

d_gene: NA
v_gene: TRBV3-1/TRBV3-2
abundance: NA
j_gene: TRBJ1-1
CDR3nt: TGTGCCAGCAGCCAAAACCCGGGACAACTTAACACTGAAGCTTTCTTT
CDR3aa: CASSQNPGQLNTEAFF

d_gene: NA
v_gene: TRBV10-3
abundance: NA
j_gene: TRBJ1-1
CDR3nt: TGTGCCATCAAAAAAGAGGACACTGAAGCTTTCTTT
CDR3aa: CAIKKEDTEAFF

d_gene: TRBD1
v_gene: TRBV27
abundance: NA
j_gene: TRBJ2-7
CDR3nt: TGTGCCAGCAGTTTCCTAGGGACAGGGACTTCCTACGAGCAGTACTTC
CDR3aa: CASSFLGTGTSYEQYF

d_gene: TRBD1
v_gene: TRBV5-1
abundance: NA
j_gene: TRBJ2-7
CDR3nt: TGCGCCAGCACACAGGGGGCGTCGGGGGAGCAGTACTTC
CDR3aa: CASTQGASGEQYF

d_gene: TRBD1
v_gene: TRBV7-9
abundance: NA
j_gene: TRBJ1-4
CDR3nt: TGTGCCAGCAGCCAAATTAACAGGGGATCTAATGAAAAACTGTTTTTT
CDR3aa: CASSQINRGSNEKLFF

d_gene: NA
v_gene: TRBV27
abundance: NA
j_gene: TRBJ1-5
CDR3nt: TGTGCCAGCAGTTTTTCGGCCCTAGATAGCAATCAGCCCCAGCATTTT
CDR3aa: CASSFSALDSNQPQHF

d_gene: NA
v_gene: TRBV2
abundance: NA
j_gene: TRBJ2-5
CDR3nt: TGTGCCACCGAGACTGAGTTTCAAGAGACCCAGTACTTC
CDR3aa: CATETEFQETQYF

d_gene: NA
v_gene: TRBV3-1/TRBV3-2
abundance: NA
j_gene: TRBJ2-1
CDR3nt: TGTGCCAGCAGCCCTTTTTGGTCCGAGGGTCAAAATGAGCAGTTCTTC
CDR3aa: CASSPFWSEGQNEQFF

d_gene: NA
v_gene: TRBV3-1/TRBV3-2
abundance: NA
j_gene: TRBJ2-1
CDR3nt: TGTGCCAGCAGCCGAGGGGGTATGGGGAATGAGCAGTTCTTC
CDR3aa: CASSRGGMGNEQFF

d_gene: TRBD1
v_gene: TRBV2
abundance: NA
j_gene: TRBJ2-7
CDR3nt: TGTGCCAGCAGTGACCAGGGGGCCTACGAGCAGTACTTC
CDR3aa: CASSDQGAYEQYF

d_gene: NA
v_gene: TRBV11-1
abundance: NA
j_gene: TRBJ1-5
CDR3nt: TGTGCCAGCAGCTTAGGACAGGATCAGCCCCAGCATTTT
CDR3aa: CASSLGQDQPQHF

d_gene: TRBD2
v_gene: TRBV28
abundance: NA
j_gene: TRBJ2-1
CDR3nt: TGTGCCAGCAGTGCGGGACTAGCGACCTACAATGAGCAGTTCTTC
CDR3aa: CASSAGLATYNEQFF

d_gene: TRBD1
v_gene: TRBV7-9
abundance: NA
j_gene: TRBJ2-5
CDR3nt: TGTGCCAGCAGCTCCGGACAGGGAAGGACTCCGACCCAGTACTTC
CDR3aa: CASSSGQGRTPTQYF

d_gene: NA
v_gene: TRBV19
abundance: NA
j_gene: TRBJ2-2
CDR3nt: TGTGCCAGTAGTATCCCCGGCCGGGGCACCGGGGAGCTGTTTTTT
CDR3aa: CASSIPGRGTGELFF

d_gene: NA
v_gene: TRBV11-1
abundance: NA
j_gene: TRBJ2-7
CDR3nt: TGTGCCAGCAGCTTGCTAGCAAGGTCCTACGAGCAGTACTTC
CDR3aa: CASSLLARSYEQYF

d_gene: TRBD1
v_gene: TRBV19
abundance: NA
j_gene: TRBJ1-1
CDR3nt: TGTGCCAGTAGGAACAGGGGCTACGCGTTCACTGAAGCTTTCTTT
CDR3aa: CASRNRGYAFTEAFF

d_gene: NA
v_gene: TRBV7-9
abundance: NA
j_gene: TRBJ2-2
CDR3nt: TGTGCCAGCAGCTTAGTTCCAGGGACCGGGGAGCTGTTTTTT
CDR3aa: CASSLVPGTGELFF

d_gene: NA
v_gene: TRBV6-6
abundance: NA
j_gene: TRBJ2-7
CDR3nt: TGTGCCAGCAGTTACTCGACTTGGACCTACGAGCAGTACTTC
CDR3aa: CASSYSTWTYEQYF

d_gene: NA
v_gene: TRBV27
abundance: NA
j_gene: TRBJ1-5
CDR3nt: TGTGCCAGCAGTCTGACAGTAAATCAGCCCCAGCATTTT
CDR3aa: CASSLTVNQPQHF

d_gene: TRBD1
v_gene: TRBV4-2
abundance: NA
j_gene: TRBJ1-2
CDR3nt: TGTGCCAGCAGCCGAGCCGGTCCGGGACAGATATTCTATGGCTACACCTTC
CDR3aa: CASSRAGPGQIFYGYTF

d_gene: NA
v_gene: TRBV9
abundance: NA
j_gene: TRBJ1-1
CDR3nt: TGTGCCAGCAGCGTAGGACAGTCCAGGGGCACTGAAGCTTTCTTT
CDR3aa: CASSVGQSRGTEAFF

d_gene: TRBD2
v_gene: TRBV11-1
abundance: NA
j_gene: TRBJ2-1
CDR3nt: TGTGCCAGCAGCTCCCGACTAGCGGGAGGGCCTCGAGAGCAGTTCTTC
CDR3aa: CASSSRLAGGPREQFF

d_gene: TRBD2
v_gene: TRBV27
abundance: few
j_gene: TRBJ2-2
CDR3nt: TGTGCCAGCAGGTGGGGGACTAGCGGGGCCACCGGGGAGCTGTTTTTT
CDR3aa: CASRWGTSGATGELFF

d_gene: NA
v_gene: TRBV19
abundance: NA
j_gene: TRBJ2-7
CDR3nt: TGTGCCAGTGCGATGACACAGGTCTACGAGCAGTACTTC
CDR3aa: CASAMTQVYEQYF

d_gene: NA
v_gene: TRBV11-2
abundance: NA
j_gene: TRBJ2-6
CDR3nt: TGTGCCAGCAGCTTAGGCGTCGGGGCTGGGGCCAACGTCCTGACTTTC
CDR3aa: CASSLGVGAGANVLTF

d_gene: NA
v_gene: TRBV3-1/TRBV3-2
abundance: NA
j_gene: TRBJ2-3
CDR3nt: TGTGCCAGCAGCCAAGACCTGAGGGGGACAGATACGCAGTATTTT
CDR3aa: CASSQDLRGTDTQYF

d_gene: TRBD1
v_gene: TRBV30
abundance: NA
j_gene: TRBJ1-5
CDR3nt: TGTGCCTGGAGTGGACTCACAGGGGGTCAGCCCCAGCATTTT
CDR3aa: CAWSGLTGGQPQHF

d_gene: NA
v_gene: TRBV11-1
abundance: NA
j_gene: TRBJ2-3
CDR3nt: TGTGCCAGCAGCCCCCAAGCTAGCACAGATACGCAGTATTTT
CDR3aa: CASSPQASTDTQYF

d_gene: TRBD1
v_gene: TRBV10-2
abundance: NA
j_gene: TRBJ1-2
CDR3nt: TGCGCCAGCAGTTTTACAGGGGGCTATGGCTACACCTTC
CDR3aa: CASSFTGGYGYTF

d_gene: NA
v_gene: TRBV5-4
abundance: NA
j_gene: TRBJ2-2
CDR3nt: TGTGCCAGCAGCTTGGGGGGCGGATACACCGGGGAGCTGTTTTTT
CDR3aa: CASSLGGGYTGELFF

d_gene: TRBD1
v_gene: TRBV5-1
abundance: NA
j_gene: TRBJ1-6
CDR3nt: TGCGCCAGCAGCTTGGGACAGGGTTCCTATAATTCACCCCTCCACTTT
CDR3aa: CASSLGQGSYNSPLHF